These 31 T cell receptor beta chains were sequenced from one sample in a study of blood T cell repertoires in COVID-19. The assay was immunoSEQ multiplex PCR, and TCRdb's table has in-frame clones only and misses some. The table includes around 99,000 clones, around 90% detected once. Sequencing used peripheral blood. Receptors originate from a human donor in a cohort sampled during active COVID-19.

The chain combines TRBV6-4 with TRBJ1-1; D not resolved. V lost 2 bases and J lost 5, with 9 bases in between. Germline lookup yields CDR1 MRHNA and CDR2 SNTAGT. The CDR3 has 13 residues. CDR3 protein: CASSDGGGTEAFF. In DNA form, the CDR3 reads TGTGCCAGCAGTGACGGAGGAGGAACTGAAGCTTTCTTT.

The V gene is TRBV18, the J gene TRBJ2-1; 10 nucleotides align to TRBD2. V shed 5 bases, J shed 9 bases, and the junction held 13 bases outside the gene matches. In germline, CDR1 is KGHSH, CDR2 LQKENI. This CDR3 is 16 amino acids long. The CDR3 region is CASSAKRGGRFGEQFF. CDR3 sequence (DNA): TGTGCCAGCTCAGCTAAGCGGGGGGGCCGTTTCGGTGAGCAGTTCTTC.

As to this clone: Sequence at one end of the junction differs from germline and may be a read error. This chain uses TRBV7-2 with TRBJ2-3; tentative D call: TRBD2 (7 bases). There are 13 residues in the CDR3. In germline, CDR1 is SGHTA, CDR2 FQGNSA. CDR3 residues: CASSLGGVNTQYF. DNA for the CDR3: TGTGCCAGCAGTTTAGGGGGGGTGAATACGCAGTATTTT.

This clone has just one count. The genes are TRBV7-6 and TRBJ2-5; 12 bases match TRBD1. CDR1 and CDR2 (germline): SGHVS, FNYEAQ. V dropped 5 bases and J dropped 2; count of bases not matched to a gene: 6. The CDR3 is 16 residues long. CDR3 in amino acids: CASSRDRGPTQETQYF. CDR3 coding DNA: TGTGCCAGCAGCCGGGACAGGGGGCCCACTCAAGAGACCCAGTACTTC. Complete variable domain (other parts from reference TRBV7-6 and TRBJ2-5): GAGVSQSPRYKVTKRGQDVALRCDPISGHVSLYWYRQALGQGPEFLTYFNYEAQQDKSGLPNDRFSAERPEGSISTLTIQRTEQRDSAMYRCASSRDRGPTQETQYFGPGTRLLVL.

This clone was counted between two and nine times. The gene calls are TRBV9 and TRBJ1-6; TRBD1 matches 7 bases. After removal of 1 base from V and 6 bases from J, the junction contained 7 bases not matched to a gene. Germline CDR1 reads SGDLS; CDR2 reads YYNGEE. This CDR3 spans 16 amino acids. The CDR3 reads CASSVRTGSGNSPLHF. In DNA form, the CDR3 reads TGTGCCAGCAGCGTACGGACAGGTTCCGGTAATTCACCCCTCCACTTT.

This chain uses TRBV18 with TRBJ1-2; D is possibly TRBD1 (6 bases). The CDR3 length is 15 residues. Germline CDR1 is KGHSH and CDR2 is LQKENI. V was shortened by 3 bases and J by 8 bases, with 19 bases between the two germline ends. The CDR3 DNA reads as TGTGCCAGCTCACCCCCGGCGGCGGGGGCGCCGGGCTACACCTTC. The encoded protein is CASSPPAAGAPGYTF. Full variable domain (rest looked up from reference TRBV18 and TRBJ1-2): NAGVMQNPRHLVRRRGQEARLRCSPMKGHSHVYWYRQLPEEGLKFMVYLQKENIIDESGMPKERFSAEFPKEGPSILRIQQVVRGDSAAYFCASSPPAAGAPGYTFGSGTRLTVV.

This rearrangement joins TRBV7-8 to TRBJ2-7, with 8 positions matching TRBD2. The J segment lost 6 bases and the V segment lost 3 bases, leaving 7 bases of the junction unmatched. This CDR3 region has 14 residues. Germline V gene sequence: CDR1 SGHVS, CDR2 FQNEAQ. As DNA, the CDR3 is TGTGCCAGCAGCTTGGGGACTAGAGTCGCCGAGCAGTACTTC. Residues: CASSLGTRVAEQYF. Together with reference TRBV7-8 and TRBJ2-7, the CDR3 gives the full variable domain: GAGVSQSPRYKVAKRGQDVALRCDPISGHVSLFWYQQALGQGPEFLTYFQNEAQLDKSGLPSDRFFAERPEGSVSTLKIQRTQQEDSAVYLCASSLGTRVAEQYFGPGTRLTVT.

The chain's CDR3 is CASISSGAPNYGYTF. Here the CDR3 DNA reads TGTGCCAGCATCTCAAGCGGGGCGCCTAACTATGGCTACACCTTC. The chain couples TRBV28 to TRBJ1-2, with TRBD1 as a possible D gene (5 bases). Trimming took off 7 bases at V and 0 bases at J, with 15 bases between the two ends. Germline V gene lookup returns CDR1 MDHEN and CDR2 SYDVKM. This CDR3 is built from 15 residues.

This CDR3 reads CASSLVEEETQYF. The CDR3 DNA reads as TGTGCCAGCAGCTTGGTCGAGGAAGAGACCCAGTACTTC. This chain links TRBV5-4 with TRBJ2-5, with D uncertain. Germline CDR1 reads SGHNT; CDR2 reads YYREEE (reference sequence). Trimming left V 0 bases short and J 3 bases short, with 6 bases between. The CDR3 extends over 13 amino acids.

The rearrangement links TRBV4-2 to TRBJ2-5; 11 bases are shared with TRBD2. Germline V gene sequence: CDR1 LGHNA, CDR2 YNFKEQ. Trimming removed 3 bases from V and 2 bases from J; junction bases left unmatched: 8. CDR3 length equals 17 residues. As DNA, the CDR3 is TGTGCCAGCAGCCAGACCGGGACTAGCGGAGGACAAGAGACCCAGTACTTC. Translation: CASSQTGTSGGQETQYF.

This chain links TRBV5-1 with TRBJ1-2, with 7 bases lining up with TRBD1. Losses at the gene ends were 4 bases for V and 7 bases for J; bases not matched to a gene: 10. The germline V gene has CDR1 SGHRS and CDR2 YFSETQ. The CDR3 is made up of 14 amino acids. CDR3: CASSRDSGAGGYTF. In nucleotides, the CDR3 is TGCGCCAGCAGCCGGGACAGTGGGGCTGGTGGCTACACCTTC.

This chain connects TRBV28 to TRBJ1-5; TRBD1 agrees at 8 bases. V shed 6 bases, J shed 5 bases, and the junction held 9 bases outside the gene matches. The V gene's germline CDR1 is MDHEN and CDR2 SYDVKM. The length of the CDR3 is 15 residues. The CDR3 loop is CASRTDRAGHQPQHF. The CDR3 DNA reads TGTGCCAGCAGGACGGACAGGGCTGGCCATCAGCCCCAGCATTTT.

Concerning this clone: No DNA is shown, since the ends of the CDR3 on it are uncertain; the CDR3 is the one TCRdb lists. The chain is built from TRBV3-1 (or the pseudogene TRBV3-2) and TRBJ2-1; the table's D gene call, TRBD2, was not cross checked with the DNA. The germline gives CDR1 LGHDT, CDR2 YNNKEL (reference sequence). The CDR3 length is 14 residues, termini included. The CDR3 reads CASSTSSSYNEQFF.

The chain combines TRBV5-3 with TRBJ2-2; 9 nucleotides agree with TRBD2. TRBV5-3 is an open reading frame, and its role is uncertain. The ends lost 0 bases at V and 7 bases at J; junction bases unmatched: 10. CDR3 length equals 17 residues. CDR3 DNA: TGTGCCAGAAGCTTGGTAGCGGGAGAGGTCGGACACGGGGAGCTGTTTTTT. This codes for CARSLVAGEVGHGELFF.

The J gene is TRBJ1-1, the V gene TRBV4-1; D is unclear. The CDR3 has 13 residues. The germline V gene encodes CDR1 MGHRA and CDR2 YSYEKL. Trimming cost V 1 base and J 1 base, with 4 bases left between them. DNA for the CDR3: TGCGCCAGCAGCCAAGGGCAGAACACTGAAGCTTTCTTT. Translation: CASSQGQNTEAFF.

The chain links TRBV7-9 to TRBJ2-7, with D hard to call. This CDR3 has 11 amino acids. Germline V gene lookup returns CDR1 SEHNR and CDR2 FQNEAQ (reference sequence). Trimming shortened V by 6 bases and J by 4 bases, and 7 bases separated the two germline ends. Here the CDR3 DNA reads TGTGCCAGCAGTCCCGTTTACGAGCAGTACTTC. It codes for CASSPVYEQYF.

The J gene is TRBJ1-5, the V gene TRBV29-1, with a tentative D call TRBD1 (5 bases). The V and J ends lost 7 bases and 5 bases respectively, with 15 bases between them. Germline CDR1 reads SQVTM; CDR2 reads ANQGSEA. This CDR3 is built from 13 residues. DNA for the CDR3: TGCAGCGCACTTTGGGGGGTAGATCAGCCCCAGCATTTT. Translation gives CSALWGVDQPQHF.

The table lists this clone with a count of one. The chain uses TRBV6-5 and TRBJ1-6, with D perhaps TRBD1 (5 bases). Germline-derived CDR1 and CDR2 are MNHEY and SVGAGI. Trimming took off 3 bases at V and 8 bases at J, with 11 bases between the two ends. The CDR3 contains 14 residues. The CDR3 coding sequence is TGTGCCAGCAGTTATCTAGGGGACTATTCACCCCTCCACTTT. Its translation: CASSYLGDYSPLHF.

The V call is TRBV11-3, the J call TRBJ2-7; 8 nucleotides line up with TRBD2. In germline, CDR1 is SGHNT, CDR2 YENEEA. Trimming took 5 bases from V and 6 from J; bases not matched to a gene: 6. CDR3 size: 13 residues. The CDR3: CASSPGGRREQYF. The DNA of the CDR3 is TGTGCCAGCAGCCCGGGGGGGCGGCGCGAGCAGTACTTC.

This clone has just one count. The V and J genes are TRBV4-1 and TRBJ2-3; D is perhaps TRBD2 (5 bases). The CDR3 loop spans 17 amino acids. The ends were cut back, 0 bases at V and 0 bases at J, with 13 bases in the middle. Germline CDR1 MGHRA, CDR2 YSYEKL. The CDR3 protein is CASSQELVVVSTDTQYF. CDR3 DNA sequence: TGCGCCAGCAGCCAAGAACTAGTCGTGGTTAGCACAGATACGCAGTATTTT.

This chain joins TRBV3-1 (or the pseudogene TRBV3-2) and TRBJ2-7, with D unresolved. Trimming took off 3 bases at V and 4 bases at J, with 4 bases between the two ends. Germline assignment: CDR1 LGHDT and CDR2 YNNKEL (reference sequence). The CDR3 has 11 amino acids. CDR3 protein: CASSHRYEQYF. The CDR3 DNA reads TGTGCCAGCAGCCATCGTTACGAGCAGTACTTC.

This chain joins TRBV4-3 and TRBJ2-5, with D perhaps TRBD1 (6 bases). The germline gives CDR1 LGHNA, CDR2 YSLEER. The CDR3 length is 15 residues. Trimming left V 5 bases short and J 3 bases short, with 16 bases between. The CDR3 bases are TGCGCCAGCAGCTCAGGACAGACCAGGGAAGAGACCCAGTACTTC. It encodes CASSSGQTREETQYF.

This chain links TRBV19 with TRBJ1-1; 9 nucleotides match TRBD1. CDR1 and CDR2 (germline): LNHDA, SQIVND (reference sequence). After removal of 3 bases from V and 3 bases from J, the junction contained 5 bases not matched to a gene. The CDR3 consists of 15 residues. CDR3 loop: CASSIHRGRYTEAFF. The CDR3 coding sequence is TGTGCCAGTAGTATCCACAGGGGGCGATACACTGAAGCTTTCTTT.

CDR3: CASSRPSGNTIYF. Here the CDR3 DNA reads TGTGCCAGCAGCCGTCCCTCTGGAAACACCATATATTTT. The chain combines TRBV6-5 with TRBJ1-3; D ambiguous. Germline values: CDR1 MNHEY, CDR2 SVGAGI. Trimming left V 6 bases short and J 0 bases short, with 6 bases between. The CDR3 loop spans 13 amino acids.

The chain has TRBV6-5 and TRBJ1-5; 11 bases align to TRBD1. This CDR3 has 14 residues. With 9 bases clipped from V and 7 bases from J, the junction kept 8 bases outside the gene matches. CDR1 and CDR2 (germline): MNHEY, SVGAGI. The DNA for the CDR3 is TGTGCCAGTGATCGGGACAGGGGGGTCCAGCCCCAGCATTTT. Protein product: CASDRDRGVQPQHF.

The chain joins TRBV10-3 to TRBJ2-2; 9 nucleotides line up with TRBD1. This CDR3 comprises 15 residues. CDR1 is ENHRY and CDR2 is SYGVKD in the germline V gene. The J segment lost 0 bases and the V segment lost 9 bases, leaving 5 bases of the junction unmatched. In DNA form, the CDR3 reads TGTGCCATAAAGACAGGGGGAGCGAACACCGGGGAGCTGTTTTTT. Encoded protein: CAIKTGGANTGELFF.

The chain joins TRBV28 to TRBJ2-7; 7 bases are a match to TRBD2. The germline V gene has CDR1 MDHEN and CDR2 SYDVKM. The CDR3 is 14 residues long. The V gene end was trimmed by 2 bases and the J gene end by 3 bases; junction bases not matched to a gene: 4. In DNA, the CDR3 is TGTGCCAGCAGTTTAGGGACTATGGGCTACGAGCAGTACTTC. Amino acid sequence: CASSLGTMGYEQYF. The full variable domain, completed using reference TRBV28 and TRBJ2-7, is DVKVTQSSRYLVKRTGEKVFLECVQDMDHENMFWYRQDPGLGLRLIYFSYDVKMKEKGDIPEGYSVSREKKERFSLILESASTNQTSMYLCASSLGTMGYEQYFGPGTRLTVT.

The chain uses TRBV24-1 and TRBJ1-4; no clear D. Germline values: CDR1 KGHDR, CDR2 SFDVKD. Trimming took 2 bases from V and 10 from J, leaving 7 bases between them. This CDR3 contains 12 residues. For the CDR3, the DNA is TGTGCCACCAGTGATTCGATCGGAAAACTGTTTTTT. This codes for CATSDSIGKLFF.

The gene calls are TRBV4-1 and TRBJ2-1; TRBD2 matches 14 bases. In germline, CDR1 is MGHRA, CDR2 YSYEKL. With 6 bases clipped from V and 7 bases from J, the junction kept 11 bases outside the gene matches. The CDR3 has 17 residues. The CDR3 DNA reads TGCGCCAGCAGTCTGGGACTAGCGGGAGATCTAACGAATGAGCAGTTCTTC. Translation: CASSLGLAGDLTNEQFF.

The genes are TRBV6-1 and TRBJ1-4; 8 bases map to TRBD1. The V segment lost 2 bases and the J segment 4 bases; nucleotides outside the gene matches: 6. Germline CDR1 and CDR2: MNHNS and SASEGT. There are 16 residues in the CDR3. The CDR3 coding sequence is TGTGCCAGCAGTGAACAGGGGGCTGGGGTTAATGAAAAACTGTTTTTT. It codes for CASSEQGAGVNEKLFF.

The chain recombines TRBV28 with TRBJ2-7, with 9 bases aligning to TRBD1. V lost 10 bases and J lost 3; bases outside the gene matches: 4. The CDR3 runs 12 residues. The germline gives CDR1 MDHEN, CDR2 SYDVKM. The CDR3 DNA reads as TGTGCCACAACAGGGGGCGGCTACGAGCAGTACTTC. It translates to CATTGGGYEQYF.